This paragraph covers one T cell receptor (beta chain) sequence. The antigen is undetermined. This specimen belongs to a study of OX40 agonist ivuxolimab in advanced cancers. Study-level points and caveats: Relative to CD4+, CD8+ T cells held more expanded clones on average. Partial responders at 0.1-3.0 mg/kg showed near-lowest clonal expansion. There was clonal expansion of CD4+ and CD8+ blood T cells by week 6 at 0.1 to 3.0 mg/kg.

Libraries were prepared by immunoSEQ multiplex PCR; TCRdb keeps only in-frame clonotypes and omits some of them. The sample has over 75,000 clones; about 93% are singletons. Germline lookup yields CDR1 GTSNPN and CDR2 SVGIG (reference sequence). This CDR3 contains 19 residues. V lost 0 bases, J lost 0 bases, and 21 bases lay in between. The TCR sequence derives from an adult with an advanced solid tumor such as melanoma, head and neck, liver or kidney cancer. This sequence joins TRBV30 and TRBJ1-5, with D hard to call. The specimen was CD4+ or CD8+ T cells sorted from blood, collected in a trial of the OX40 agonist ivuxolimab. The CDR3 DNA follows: TGTGCCTGGAGTGTACGGAGCCCTTTCCCCCCTTATAGCAATCAGCCCCAGCATTTT. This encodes CAWSVRSPFPPYSNQPQHF. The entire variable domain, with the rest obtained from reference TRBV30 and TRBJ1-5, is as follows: SQTIHQWPATLVQPVGSPLSLECTVEGTSNPNLYWYRQAAGRGLQLLFYSVGIGQISSEVPQNLSASRPQDRQFILSSKKLLLSDSGFYLCAWSVRSPFPPYSNQPQHFGDGTRLSIL.